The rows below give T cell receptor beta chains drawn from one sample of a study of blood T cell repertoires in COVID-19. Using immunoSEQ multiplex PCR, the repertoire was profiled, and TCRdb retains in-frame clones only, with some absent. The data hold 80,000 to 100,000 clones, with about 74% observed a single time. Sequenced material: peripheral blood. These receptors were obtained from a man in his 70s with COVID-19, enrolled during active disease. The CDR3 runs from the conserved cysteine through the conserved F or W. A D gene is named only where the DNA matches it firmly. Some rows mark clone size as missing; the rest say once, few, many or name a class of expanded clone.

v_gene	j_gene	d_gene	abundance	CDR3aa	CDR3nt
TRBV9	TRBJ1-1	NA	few	CASSKTGQNTEAFF	TGTGCCAGCAGCAAGACGGGACAGAACACTGAAGCTTTCTTT
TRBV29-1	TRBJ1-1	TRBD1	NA	CSVDGTGGTEAFF	TGCAGCGTTGATGGGACAGGGGGCACTGAAGCTTTCTTT
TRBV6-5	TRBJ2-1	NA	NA	CASSLTGEQFF	TGTGCCAGCAGCCTTACAGGGGAGCAGTTCTTC
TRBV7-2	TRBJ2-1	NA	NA	CASAPEAVRELTNNEQFF	TGTGCCAGCGCCCCTGAGGCCGTCAGGGAACTAACCAACAATGAGCAGTTCTTC
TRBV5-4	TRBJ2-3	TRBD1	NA	CASSHVLRQGSDTQYF	TGTGCCAGCAGCCATGTCCTCAGACAGGGTTCAGATACGCAGTATTTT
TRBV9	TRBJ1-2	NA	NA	CASSVTAIHGYTF	TGTGCCAGCAGCGTTACAGCTATCCATGGCTACACCTTC
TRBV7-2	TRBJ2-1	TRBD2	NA	CASSLTGGLAPYNEQFF	TGTGCCAGCAGCTTAACAGGCGGACTAGCTCCCTACAATGAGCAGTTCTTC
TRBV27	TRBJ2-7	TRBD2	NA	CASSPRSGGPYEQYF	TGTGCCAGCAGTCCTCGAAGCGGGGGCCCCTACGAGCAGTACTTC
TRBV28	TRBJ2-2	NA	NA	CASTSPLTGELFF	TGTGCCAGCACCTCTCCCCTCACCGGGGAGCTGTTTTTT
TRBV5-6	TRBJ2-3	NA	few	CASSLYPDTQYF	TGTGCCAGCAGCTTGTATCCAGATACGCAGTATTTT
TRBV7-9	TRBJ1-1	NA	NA	CASRSREARTEAFF	TGTGCCAGCAGGTCCAGGGAAGCTAGGACTGAAGCTTTCTTT
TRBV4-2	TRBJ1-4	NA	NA	CASSQERTVEKLFF	TGTGCCAGCAGCCAGGAAAGGACAGTTGAAAAACTGTTTTTT
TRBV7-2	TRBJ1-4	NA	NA	CASSLGAGRNEKLFF	TGTGCCAGCAGCTTAGGGGCAGGGAGGAATGAAAAACTGTTTTTT
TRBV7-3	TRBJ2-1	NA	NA	CASSLTGTPSYNEQFF	TGTGCCAGCAGCTTAACGGGGACACCATCCTACAATGAGCAGTTCTTC
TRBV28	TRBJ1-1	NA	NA	CASSLYPALRGRSTEAFF	TGTGCCAGCAGTTTATATCCCGCTCTGAGAGGGAGGAGCACTGAAGCTTTCTTT
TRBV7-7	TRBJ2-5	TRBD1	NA	CASSYPRQGAHETQYF	TGTGCTAGCAGCTACCCCAGACAGGGGGCTCATGAGACCCAGTACTTC
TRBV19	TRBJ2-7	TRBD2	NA	CASSSVGGGSSYEQYF	TGTGCCAGTAGTTCGGTTGGCGGGGGATCCTCCTACGAGCAGTACTTC
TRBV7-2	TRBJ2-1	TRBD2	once	CASSTSGSQFGEQFF	TGTGCCAGCAGCACTAGCGGGAGTCAGTTCGGTGAGCAGTTCTTC
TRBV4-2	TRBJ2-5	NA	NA	CASSQSPPSEKTQYF	TGTGCCAGCAGCCAATCGCCTCCTAGCGAGAAGACCCAGTACTTC
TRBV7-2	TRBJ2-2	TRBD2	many	CASSRDYFNTGELFF	TGTGCCAGCAGTCGGGACTACTTCAACACCGGGGAGCTGTTTTTT
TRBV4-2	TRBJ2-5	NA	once	CASSPDGLAETQYF	TGTGCCAGCAGCCCGGACGGTCTAGCAGAGACCCAGTACTTC
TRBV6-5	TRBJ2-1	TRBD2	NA	CASSPPGGNEQFF	TGTGCCAGCAGCCCACCGGGGGGGAATGAGCAGTTCTTC
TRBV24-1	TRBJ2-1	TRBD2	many	CATSDPTSGSYNEQFF	TGTGCCACCAGTGATCCGACTAGCGGGAGCTACAATGAGCAGTTCTTC
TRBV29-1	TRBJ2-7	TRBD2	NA	CSVVTGAGSGRSYEQYF	TGCAGCGTTGTTACCGGGGCGGGTAGCGGGAGATCATACGAGCAGTACTTC
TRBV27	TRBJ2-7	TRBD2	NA	CASRPRGQGISGRAYEQYF	TGTGCCAGCAGACCTCGGGGACAGGGAATTAGCGGGAGGGCCTACGAGCAGTACTTC
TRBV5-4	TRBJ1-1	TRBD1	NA	CASSSGQGASAAFF	TGTGCCAGCAGCTCGGGACAGGGGGCGTCGGCAGCTTTCTTT
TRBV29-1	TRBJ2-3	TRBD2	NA	CSVPWTSGGTDTQYF	TGCAGCGTTCCCTGGACTAGCGGAGGCACAGATACGCAGTATTTT
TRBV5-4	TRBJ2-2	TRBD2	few	CASSFGLAANTGELFF	TGTGCCAGCAGCTTTGGGCTAGCGGCGAACACCGGGGAGCTGTTTTTT
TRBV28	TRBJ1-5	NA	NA	CASSLLNQPQHF	TGTGCCAGCAGTTTACTGAATCAGCCCCAGCATTTT
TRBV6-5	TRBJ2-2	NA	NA	CASSRTRLTGELFF	TGTGCCAGCAGCCGAACTAGGCTCACCGGGGAGCTGTTTTTT
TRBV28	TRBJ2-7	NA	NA	CASRHSSSYEQYF	TGTGCCAGCAGGCACAGTAGCTCCTACGAGCAGTACTTC
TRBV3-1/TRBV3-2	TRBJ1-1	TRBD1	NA	CASSARDRTTLEAFF	TGTGCCAGCAGCGCCCGGGACAGGACGACGCTAGAAGCTTTCTTT
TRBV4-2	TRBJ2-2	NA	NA	CASSQESAVTTGELFF	TGTGCCAGCAGCCAAGAGTCTGCAGTCACCACCGGGGAGCTGTTTTTT
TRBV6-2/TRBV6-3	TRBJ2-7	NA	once	CASRPDTSSYEQYF	TGTGCCAGCAGGCCTGACACTAGCTCCTACGAGCAGTACTTC
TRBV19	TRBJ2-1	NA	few	CASSATGLNEQFF	TGTGCCAGTAGCGCTACCGGTTTGAATGAGCAGTTCTTC
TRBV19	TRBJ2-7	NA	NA	CATLDSAENEQYF	TGTGCCACCCTGGACAGTGCGGAAAACGAGCAGTACTTC
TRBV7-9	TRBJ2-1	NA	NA	CASSKDSSYNEQFF	TGTGCCAGCAGCAAGGACAGCAGTTACAATGAGCAGTTCTTC
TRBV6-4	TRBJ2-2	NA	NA	CASSDSGRGVTGELFF	TGTGCCAGCAGTGACTCCGGTCGCGGAGTGACCGGGGAGCTGTTTTTT
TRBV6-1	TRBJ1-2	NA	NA	CASSDNWGGQNYGYTF	TGTGCCAGCAGTGATAATTGGGGGGGCCAAAACTATGGCTACACCTTC
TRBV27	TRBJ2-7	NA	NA	CASSFVPGTGYEQYF	TGTGCCAGCAGTTTTGTCCCAGGGACTGGCTACGAGCAGTACTTC
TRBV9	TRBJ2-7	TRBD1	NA	CASSVRDRGYEQYF	TGTGCCAGCAGCGTCCGGGACAGGGGCTACGAGCAGTACTTC
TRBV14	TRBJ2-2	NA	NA	CASSDHQSGYTGELFF	TGTGCCAGCAGCGACCACCAGAGCGGCTACACCGGGGAGCTGTTTTTT
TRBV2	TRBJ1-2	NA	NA	CASSEALSGGYTF	TGTGCCAGCAGTGAAGCTCTTTCGGGTGGCTACACCTTC
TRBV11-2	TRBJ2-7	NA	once	CASSPRQESYEQYF	TGTGCCAGCAGCCCGAGACAGGAGTCCTACGAGCAGTACTTC
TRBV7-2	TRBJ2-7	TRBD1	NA	CASSLDGTGFYEQYF	TGTGCCAGCAGCTTAGACGGGACAGGCTTCTACGAGCAGTACTTC
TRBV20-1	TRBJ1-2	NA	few	CSPLEVGAPFF	TGCAGTCCACTAGAAGTGGGGGCTCCCTTCTTC
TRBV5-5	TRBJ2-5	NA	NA	CASSILTWAPQETQYF	TGTGCCAGCAGTATTCTGACCTGGGCCCCTCAAGAGACCCAGTACTTC
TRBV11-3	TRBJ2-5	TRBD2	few	CASSLGLAQQETQYF	TGTGCCAGCAGCCTGGGACTAGCACAACAAGAGACCCAGTACTTC
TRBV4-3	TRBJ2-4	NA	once	CASSQDWGFLASDIQYF	TGCGCCAGCAGCCAAGATTGGGGATTTCTAGCGTCGGACATTCAGTACTTC